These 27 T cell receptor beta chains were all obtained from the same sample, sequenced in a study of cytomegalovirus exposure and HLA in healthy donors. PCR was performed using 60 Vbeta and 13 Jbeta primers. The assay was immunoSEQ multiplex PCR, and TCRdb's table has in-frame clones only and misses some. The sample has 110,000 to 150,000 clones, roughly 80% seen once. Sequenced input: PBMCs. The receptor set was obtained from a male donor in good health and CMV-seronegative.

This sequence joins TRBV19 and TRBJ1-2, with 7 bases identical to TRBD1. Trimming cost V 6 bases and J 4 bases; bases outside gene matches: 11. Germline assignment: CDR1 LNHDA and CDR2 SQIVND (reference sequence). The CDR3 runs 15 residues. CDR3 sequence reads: CASRHRGRPSYGYTF. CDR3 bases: TGTGCCAGTAGACACAGGGGAAGACCCTCCTATGGCTACACCTTC.

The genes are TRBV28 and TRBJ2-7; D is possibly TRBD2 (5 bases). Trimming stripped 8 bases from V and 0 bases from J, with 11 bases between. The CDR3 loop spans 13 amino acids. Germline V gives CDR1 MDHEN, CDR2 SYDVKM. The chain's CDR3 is CASFEGSSYEQYF. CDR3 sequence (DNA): TGTGCCAGCTTCGAGGGATCCTCCTACGAGCAGTACTTC.

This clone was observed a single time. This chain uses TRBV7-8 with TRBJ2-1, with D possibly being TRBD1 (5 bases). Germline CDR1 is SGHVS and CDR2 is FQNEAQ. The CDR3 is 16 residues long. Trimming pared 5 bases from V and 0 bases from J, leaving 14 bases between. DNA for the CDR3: TGTGCCAGCAGCCCCGAGGCAGGGTCCTCCTACAATGAGCAGTTCTTC. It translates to CASSPEAGSSYNEQFF.

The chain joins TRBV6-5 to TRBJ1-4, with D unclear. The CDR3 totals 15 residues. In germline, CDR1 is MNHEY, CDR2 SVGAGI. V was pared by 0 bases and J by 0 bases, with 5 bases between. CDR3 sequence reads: CASSYSRATNEKLFF. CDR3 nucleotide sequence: TGTGCCAGCAGTTACTCGAGGGCAACTAATGAAAAACTGTTTTTT.

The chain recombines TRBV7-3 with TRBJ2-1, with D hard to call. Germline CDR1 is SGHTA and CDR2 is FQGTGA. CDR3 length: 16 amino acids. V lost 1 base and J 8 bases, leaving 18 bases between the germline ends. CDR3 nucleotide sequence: TGTGCCAGCAGCTTAAGACCCCTCCCAGGTCCCTATGAGCAGTTCTTC. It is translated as CASSLRPLPGPYEQFF.

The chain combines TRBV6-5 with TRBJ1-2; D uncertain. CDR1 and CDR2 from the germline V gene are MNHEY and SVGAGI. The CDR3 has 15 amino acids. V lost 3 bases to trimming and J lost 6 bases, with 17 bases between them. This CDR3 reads CASSYYPGSTNGYTF. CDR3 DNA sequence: TGTGCCAGCAGTTATTACCCCGGGAGTACCAATGGCTACACCTTC.

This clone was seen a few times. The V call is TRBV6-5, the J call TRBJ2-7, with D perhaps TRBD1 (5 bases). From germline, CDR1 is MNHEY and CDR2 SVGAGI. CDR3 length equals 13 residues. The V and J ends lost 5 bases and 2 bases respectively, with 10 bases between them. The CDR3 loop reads CASSKGQPYEQYF. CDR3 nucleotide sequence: TGTGCCAGCAGTAAGGGGCAACCCTACGAGCAGTACTTC.

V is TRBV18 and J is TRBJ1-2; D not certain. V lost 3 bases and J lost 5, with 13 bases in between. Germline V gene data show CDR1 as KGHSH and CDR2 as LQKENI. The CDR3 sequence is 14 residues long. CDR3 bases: TGTGCCAGCTCACCCGGGCCGACGGGGTATGGCTACACCTTC. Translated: CASSPGPTGYGYTF.

The CDR3: CASSTSGGNDEQFF. CDR3 in DNA: TGTGCCAGCAGCACTAGCGGGGGGAACGATGAGCAGTTCTTC. This rearrangement joins TRBV7-9 to TRBJ2-1; 12 bases fit TRBD2. The junction had 4 bases not matched to a gene; V was cut back by 5 bases and J by 8 bases. Germline V gene data show CDR1 as SEHNR and CDR2 as FQNEAQ (reference sequence). This CDR3 is built from 14 residues. The full variable domain, its missing parts supplied by reference TRBV7-9 and TRBJ2-1, is DTGVSQNPRHKITKRGQNVTFRCDPISEHNRLYWYRQTLGQGPEFLTYFQNEAQLEKSRLLSDRFSAERPKGSFSTLEIQRTEQGDSAMYLCASSTSGGNDEQFFGPGTRLTVL.

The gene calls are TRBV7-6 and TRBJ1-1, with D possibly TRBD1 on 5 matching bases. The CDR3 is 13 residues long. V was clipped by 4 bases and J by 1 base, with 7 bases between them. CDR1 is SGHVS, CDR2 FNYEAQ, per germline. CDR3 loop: CASSSRGNTEAFF. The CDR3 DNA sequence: TGTGCCAGCAGCTCTAGGGGGAACACTGAAGCTTTCTTT.

CDR3 sequence: CASSPSLDRGRTYGYTF. CDR3 DNA: TGTGCCAGCAGCCCTTCCTTGGACAGGGGGCGCACGTATGGCTACACCTTC. The chain carries TRBV4-2 and TRBJ1-2; TRBD1 matches at 11 bases. Germline CDR1 LGHNA, CDR2 YNFKEQ. The trim removed 4 bases at V and 5 bases at J, leaving 12 bases unmatched. This CDR3 spans 17 amino acids.

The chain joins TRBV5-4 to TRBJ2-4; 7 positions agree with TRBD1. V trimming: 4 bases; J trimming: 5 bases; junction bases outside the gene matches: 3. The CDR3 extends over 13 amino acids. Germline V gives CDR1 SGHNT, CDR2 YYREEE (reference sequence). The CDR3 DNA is TGTGCCAGCAGCCGTGACAGGGAAAACATTCAGTACTTC. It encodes CASSRDRENIQYF.

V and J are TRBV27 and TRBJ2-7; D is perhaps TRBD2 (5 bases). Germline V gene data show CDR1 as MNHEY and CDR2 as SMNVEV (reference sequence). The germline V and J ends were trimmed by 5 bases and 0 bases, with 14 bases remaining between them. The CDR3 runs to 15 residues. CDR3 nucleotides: TGTGCCAGCAGTACACCCAGCGGTAGCTCCTACGAGCAGTACTTC. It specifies CASSTPSGSSYEQYF.

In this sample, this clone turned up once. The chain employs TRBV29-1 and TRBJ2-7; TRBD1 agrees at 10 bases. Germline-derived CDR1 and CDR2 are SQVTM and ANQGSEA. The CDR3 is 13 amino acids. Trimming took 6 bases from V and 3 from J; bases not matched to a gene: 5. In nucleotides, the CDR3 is TGCAGCGTACAACGGACAGGGGGCTACGAGCAGTACTTC. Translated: CSVQRTGGYEQYF.

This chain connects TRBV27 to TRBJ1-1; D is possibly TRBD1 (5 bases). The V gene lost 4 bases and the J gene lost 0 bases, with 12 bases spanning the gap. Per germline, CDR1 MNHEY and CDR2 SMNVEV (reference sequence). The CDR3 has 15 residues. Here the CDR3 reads CASSYGHLLNTEAFF. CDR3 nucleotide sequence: TGTGCCAGCAGTTACGGACACCTCTTGAACACTGAAGCTTTCTTT.

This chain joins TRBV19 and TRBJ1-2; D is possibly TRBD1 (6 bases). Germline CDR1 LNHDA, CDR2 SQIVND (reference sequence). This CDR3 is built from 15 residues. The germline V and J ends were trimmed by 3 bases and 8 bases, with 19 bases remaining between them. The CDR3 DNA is TGTGCCAGTAGTATTCGACAGGATGGGCGCGGAGGCTACACCTTC. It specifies CASSIRQDGRGGYTF.

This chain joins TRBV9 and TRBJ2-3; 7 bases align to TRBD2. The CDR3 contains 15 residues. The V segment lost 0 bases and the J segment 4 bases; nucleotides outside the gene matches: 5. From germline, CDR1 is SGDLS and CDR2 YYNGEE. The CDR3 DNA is TGTGCCAGCAGCGTAGGGGAGGGGCCCCCAGATACGCAGTATTTT. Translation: CASSVGEGPPDTQYF.

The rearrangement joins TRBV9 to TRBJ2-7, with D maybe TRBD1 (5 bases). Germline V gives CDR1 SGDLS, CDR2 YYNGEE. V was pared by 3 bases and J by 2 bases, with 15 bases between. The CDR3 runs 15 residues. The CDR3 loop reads CASSGGLQGAYEQYF. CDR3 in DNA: TGTGCCAGCAGCGGGGGCCTGCAAGGGGCCTACGAGCAGTACTTC.

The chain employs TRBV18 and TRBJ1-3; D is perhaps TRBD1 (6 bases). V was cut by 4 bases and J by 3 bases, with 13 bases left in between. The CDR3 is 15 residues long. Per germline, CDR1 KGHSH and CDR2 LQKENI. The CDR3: CASSLDRRRGNTIYF. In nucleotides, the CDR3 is TGTGCCAGCTCACTGGACAGACGTCGTGGAAACACCATATATTTT.

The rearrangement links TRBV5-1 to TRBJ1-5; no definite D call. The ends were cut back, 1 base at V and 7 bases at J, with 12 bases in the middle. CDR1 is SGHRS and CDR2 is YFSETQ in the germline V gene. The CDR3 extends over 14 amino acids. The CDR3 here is CASSLTGIDQPQHF. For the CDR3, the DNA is TGCGCCAGCAGCTTGACGGGGATTGACCAGCCCCAGCATTTT.

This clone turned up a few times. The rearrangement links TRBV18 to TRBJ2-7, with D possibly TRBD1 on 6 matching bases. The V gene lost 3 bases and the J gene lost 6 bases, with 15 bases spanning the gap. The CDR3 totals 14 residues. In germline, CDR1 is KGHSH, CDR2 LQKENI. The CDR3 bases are TGTGCCAGCTCACCTGGTCTTCAACAGGGCGAGCAGTACTTC. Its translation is CASSPGLQQGEQYF.

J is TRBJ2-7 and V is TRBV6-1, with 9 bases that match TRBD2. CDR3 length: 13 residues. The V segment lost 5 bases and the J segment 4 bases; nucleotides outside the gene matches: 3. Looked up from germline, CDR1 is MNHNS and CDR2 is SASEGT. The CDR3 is CASSTSGSYEQYF. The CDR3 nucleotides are TGTGCCAGCAGTACTAGCGGGTCGTACGAGCAGTACTTC.

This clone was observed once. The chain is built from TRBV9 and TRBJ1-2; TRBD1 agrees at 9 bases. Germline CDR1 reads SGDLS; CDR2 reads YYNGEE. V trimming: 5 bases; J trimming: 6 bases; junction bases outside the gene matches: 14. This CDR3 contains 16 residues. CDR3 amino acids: CASRETGGGIGDGYTF. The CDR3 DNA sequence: TGTGCCAGCAGGGAGACAGGGGGTGGTATCGGTGATGGCTACACCTTC.

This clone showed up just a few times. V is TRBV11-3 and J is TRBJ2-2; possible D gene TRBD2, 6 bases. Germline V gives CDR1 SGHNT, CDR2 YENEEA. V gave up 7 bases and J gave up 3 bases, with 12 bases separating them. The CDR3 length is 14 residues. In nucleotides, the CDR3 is TGTGCCAGCAAGGCGGGGAGTTACACCGGGGAGCTGTTTTTT. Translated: CASKAGSYTGELFF.

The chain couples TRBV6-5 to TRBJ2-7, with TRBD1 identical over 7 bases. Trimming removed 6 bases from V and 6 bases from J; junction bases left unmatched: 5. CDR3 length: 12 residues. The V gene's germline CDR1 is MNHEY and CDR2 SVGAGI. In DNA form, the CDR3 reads TGTGCCAGCAGCTCGACAGGGACCGAGCAGTACTTC. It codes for CASSSTGTEQYF.

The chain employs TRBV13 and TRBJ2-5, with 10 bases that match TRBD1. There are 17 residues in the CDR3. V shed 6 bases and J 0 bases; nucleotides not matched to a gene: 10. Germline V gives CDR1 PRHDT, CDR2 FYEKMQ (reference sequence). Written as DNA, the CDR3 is TGTGCCAGCAGTTCCGGGGACAGGGGTCTGTACCAAGAGACCCAGTACTTC. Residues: CASSSGDRGLYQETQYF.

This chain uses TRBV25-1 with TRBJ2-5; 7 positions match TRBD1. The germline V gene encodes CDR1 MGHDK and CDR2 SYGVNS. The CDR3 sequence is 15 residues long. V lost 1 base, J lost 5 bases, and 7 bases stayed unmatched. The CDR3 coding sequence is TGTGCCAGCAGTGAATGGGTAGGGGGCGTTGAGACCCAGTACTTC. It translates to CASSEWVGGVETQYF.